This passage covers 23 T cell receptor beta chains from one sample sequenced in a study of blood T cell repertoires in COVID-19. Clones were read by immunoSEQ multiplex PCR, and TCRdb kept only the in-frame ones, dropping some. The table lists some 200,000 clones, under 90% of them singletons. Sequenced material: PBMCs or T cells enriched from blood (not recorded which). The receptors derive from a woman between 50 and 59 years old who had been exposed to COVID-19.

This clone was counted once. This chain uses TRBV7-9 with TRBJ1-6; D remains unclear. The V end was cut by 4 bases, the J end by 0 bases, with 10 bases between. The CDR3 runs 16 residues. From germline, CDR1 is SEHNR and CDR2 FQNEAQ (reference sequence). DNA of the CDR3: TGTGCCAGCAGCTCATACTGGAGCTCCTATAATTCACCCCTCCACTTT. Translating gives CASSSYWSSYNSPLHF.

In nucleotides, the CDR3 is TGTGCCACCAGCAGAGGGGGACAGGGGATAAAGGAAGGCTACACCTTC. Translation gives CATSRGGQGIKEGYTF. The chain links TRBV15 to TRBJ1-2, with 10 bases aligning to TRBD1. The CDR3 is made up of 16 amino acids. CDR1 LNHNV and CDR2 YYDKDF come from the germline V gene (reference sequence). After removal of 1 base from V and 8 bases from J, the junction contained 10 bases not matched to a gene. Full variable domain (rest looked up from reference TRBV15 and TRBJ1-2): DAMVIQNPRYQVTQFGKPVTLSCSQTLNHNVMYWYQQKSSQAPKLLFHYYDKDFNNEADTPDNFQSRRPNTSFCFLDIRSPGLGDTAMYLCATSRGGQGIKEGYTFGSGTRLTVV.

The chain recombines TRBV4-3 with TRBJ2-7; 8 bases align to TRBD2. J gave up 9 bases and V 4 bases, and 8 bases lay outside the gene matches. CDR1 and CDR2 (germline): LGHNA, YSLEER. CDR3 length: 13 residues. CDR3 residues: CASSLIGGGVQYF. The DNA of the CDR3 is TGCGCCAGCAGCCTTATCGGGGGGGGTGTGCAGTACTTC.

This clone was seen only a few times. The V gene is TRBV10-3, the J gene TRBJ1-1; TRBD1 aligns across 9 bases. The germline V gene encodes CDR1 ENHRY and CDR2 SYGVKD. J gave up 3 bases and V 3 bases, and 20 bases lay outside the gene matches. This CDR3 is built from 20 residues. CDR3 sequence: CAISDRDREPPTWGDTEAFF. CDR3 nucleotides: TGTGCCATCAGTGATCGGGACAGGGAGCCTCCGACTTGGGGGGACACTGAAGCTTTCTTT.

This chain joins TRBV12-3 or TRBV12-4 and TRBJ1-2, with 10 nucleotides matching TRBD1. V was clipped by 6 bases and J by 12 bases; unmatched bases: 7. The CDR3 sequence is 12 residues long. CDR3 in amino acids: CASSRSTGGNTF. The CDR3 nucleotides read TGTGCCAGCAGCCGATCGACAGGGGGCAACACCTTC.

This chain uses TRBV12-3 or TRBV12-4 with TRBJ1-1; 7 bases map to TRBD1. The CDR3 is 13 amino acids. The trim removed 4 bases at V and 4 bases at J, leaving 3 bases unmatched. The CDR3 DNA sequence: TGTGCCAGCAGTTACGCAGGGGGCACTGAAGCTTTCTTT. This sequence encodes CASSYAGGTEAFF.

This chain joins TRBV7-2 and TRBJ2-5; D not certain. Germline CDR1 SGHTA, CDR2 FQGNSA. CDR3 length: 13 amino acids. Trimming shortened V by 1 base and J by 5 bases, and 8 bases separated the two germline ends. CDR3 coding DNA: TGTGCCAGCAGCTTAGTCAAGGAGGAGACCCAGTACTTC. Translated, it gives CASSLVKEETQYF.

In DNA form, the CDR3 reads TGTGCCAGCTCACCCCATAGGGGAGGAAACACCATATATTTT. This sequence encodes CASSPHRGGNTIYF. The rearrangement uses TRBV18 and TRBJ1-3, with D perhaps matching TRBD1 (5 bases). Germline V CDR1 and CDR2: KGHSH, LQKENI. Trimming left V 3 bases short and J 4 bases short, with 10 bases between. The CDR3 runs 14 residues.

V and J are TRBV6-5 and TRBJ1-1, with TRBD1 identical over 8 bases. The ends lost 6 bases at V and 7 bases at J; junction bases unmatched: 10. The CDR3 covers 14 residues. Germline V gene lookup returns CDR1 MNHEY and CDR2 SVGAGI. CDR3 in DNA: TGTGCCAGCAGCCCATTACCTGGGACAGGTGAAGCTTTCTTT. It is translated as CASSPLPGTGEAFF.

The sample holds a few counts of this clone. J is TRBJ2-1 and V is TRBV6-2 or TRBV6-3, with 9 bases fitting TRBD2. The CDR3 runs 16 residues. Germline V gene sequence: CDR1 MNHEY, CDR2 SVGEGT. The V segment lost 5 bases and the J segment 4 bases; nucleotides outside the gene matches: 9. The CDR3 is CASSQVSGGAYNEQFF. The CDR3 DNA is TGTGCCAGCAGTCAGGTTAGCGGGGGAGCTTACAATGAGCAGTTCTTC.

This clone showed up just once. The gene calls are TRBV11-2 and TRBJ1-2; D not resolved. The germline V gene encodes CDR1 SGHAT and CDR2 FQNNGV. V shed 6 bases and J shed 4 bases, with 18 bases lying between them. This CDR3 comprises 15 residues. This CDR3 is CASSSIRERAYGYTF. DNA for the CDR3: TGTGCCAGCAGTAGCATTCGTGAGAGGGCCTATGGCTACACCTTC.

The chain is built from TRBV9 and TRBJ1-2, with D perhaps TRBD1 (6 bases). The V gene's germline CDR1 is SGDLS and CDR2 YYNGEE. This CDR3 has 15 amino acids. The V end was cut by 2 bases, the J end by 1 base, with 12 bases between. CDR3 protein: CASSVSGTNNYGYTF. The CDR3 DNA reads TGTGCCAGCAGCGTTTCGGGGACAAATAACTATGGCTACACCTTC. The full variable domain, its missing parts supplied by reference TRBV9 and TRBJ1-2, is DSGVTQTPKHLITATGQRVTLRCSPRSGDLSVYWYQQSLDQGLQFLIQYYNGEERAKGNILERFSAQQFPDLHSELNLSSLELGDSALYFCASSVSGTNNYGYTFGSGTRLTVV.

V usage is TRBV6-2 or TRBV6-3 and J usage is TRBJ2-4; TRBD2 might be the D (5 bases). Germline assignment: CDR1 MNHEY and CDR2 SVGEGT. The CDR3 runs 16 residues. V gave up 3 bases and J gave up 0 bases, with 12 bases separating them. CDR3 nucleotide sequence: TGTGCCAGCAGTTATACCCCCGGACTAGCCAAAAACATTCAGTACTTC. This codes for CASSYTPGLAKNIQYF.

The rearrangement uses TRBV7-2 and TRBJ2-3, with D maybe TRBD2 (5 bases). V lost 8 bases, J lost 1 base, and 13 bases lay in between. This CDR3 has 14 amino acids. Per germline, CDR1 SGHTA and CDR2 FQGNSA. CDR3 in DNA: TGTGCCAGCGAGCGGCGGGCGGGCACAGATACGCAGTATTTT. Residues: CASERRAGTDTQYF.

The chain combines TRBV12-5 with TRBJ2-7; D gene ambiguous. The V end was cut by 3 bases, the J end by 0 bases, with 15 bases between. Germline CDR1 and CDR2: LGHNT and FRNRAP. The CDR3 contains 16 residues. In DNA form, the CDR3 reads TGTGCTAGTGGTTTCTTGGCAGGTTTAAGCTCCTACGAGCAGTACTTC. Translation: CASGFLAGLSSYEQYF.

The chain recombines TRBV7-9 with TRBJ1-1; D uncertain. The CDR3 has 13 amino acids. Trimming took 5 bases from V and 0 from J, leaving 7 bases between them. Looked up from germline, CDR1 is SEHNR and CDR2 is FQNEAQ (reference sequence). The CDR3 DNA reads as TGTGCCAGCAGCAATACATTGAACACTGAAGCTTTCTTT. Residues: CASSNTLNTEAFF.

This chain links TRBV19 with TRBJ1-5; no clear D gene. The CDR3 runs to 16 residues. Trimming stripped 2 bases from V and 0 bases from J, with 11 bases between. Germline-derived CDR1 and CDR2 are LNHDA and SQIVND (reference sequence). The CDR3 DNA sequence: TGTGCCAGTAGTATACAACTGGGGAGTAGCAATCAGCCCCAGCATTTT. Protein product: CASSIQLGSSNQPQHF. Using reference TRBV19 and TRBJ1-5 for the parts outside the CDR3, the full variable domain is DGGITQSPKYLFRKEGQNVTLSCEQNLNHDAMYWYRQDPGQGLRLIYYSQIVNDFQKGDIAEGYSVSREKKESFPLTVTSAQKNPTAFYLCASSIQLGSSNQPQHFGDGTRLSIL.

This clone was observed a few times. The CDR3 region is CASSSGGGRDTQYF. The CDR3 DNA reads as TGTGCCAGCAGTTCGGGAGGCGGGCGGGATACGCAGTATTTT. The chain employs TRBV28 and TRBJ2-3, with 7 bases aligning to TRBD2. In germline, CDR1 is MDHEN, CDR2 SYDVKM. CDR3 length: 14 residues. V shed 4 bases, J shed 6 bases, and the junction held 7 bases outside the gene matches.

The J gene is TRBJ2-3, the V gene TRBV2, with TRBD1 matching 9 bases. V lost 7 bases to trimming and J lost 2 bases; unmatched junction nucleotides: 4. The CDR3 loop spans 14 amino acids. Germline lookup yields CDR1 SNHLY and CDR2 FYNNEI. The CDR3 loop is CASTGTGYTDTQYF. CDR3 sequence (DNA): TGTGCCAGCACCGGGACAGGGTACACAGATACGCAGTATTTT.

This chain joins TRBV4-3 and TRBJ1-1, with 8 nucleotides matching TRBD1. Germline lookup yields CDR1 LGHNA and CDR2 YSLEER. CDR3 length: 13 residues. The V and J ends lost 4 bases and 5 bases, in that order; junction bases with no gene match: 3. This CDR3 reads CASSRTGGTEAFF. The CDR3 nucleotides read TGCGCCAGCAGCCGAACAGGGGGTACTGAAGCTTTCTTT.

The chain uses TRBV24-1 and TRBJ2-3, with D uncertain. The CDR3 extends over 13 amino acids. Trimming stripped 2 bases from V and 4 bases from J, with 6 bases between. Germline-derived CDR1 and CDR2 are KGHDR and SFDVKD. The CDR3 protein is CATSDSPADTQYF. The CDR3 coding sequence is TGTGCCACCAGTGATTCCCCCGCAGATACGCAGTATTTT.

This clone has more than one count but fewer than ten. The genes are TRBV5-1 and TRBJ2-5; 9 bases match TRBD2. The CDR3 totals 15 residues. Germline V gene data show CDR1 as SGHRS and CDR2 as YFSETQ. V was pared by 4 bases and J by 5 bases, with 9 bases of the junction left unmatched. The CDR3 region is CASSRVAGAEETQYF. CDR3 in DNA: TGCGCCAGCAGCCGAGTAGCGGGGGCGGAGGAGACCCAGTACTTC.

DNA of the CDR3: TGTGCCAGTAGTATGCGTAGAGGCCTTAACACCGGGGAGCTGTTTTTT. Residues: CASSMRRGLNTGELFF. V gene TRBV19 combines with J gene TRBJ2-2; D ambiguous. Trimming cost V 3 bases and J 2 bases, with 13 bases left between them. This CDR3 region has 16 residues. CDR1 is LNHDA, CDR2 SQIVND, per germline (reference sequence).